This T cell receptor beta chain was recovered during a study of blood T cell repertoires in COVID-19. As for the study in general: COVID-19 samples collected from the United States, Italy and Spain covered acute and convalescent phases. Sample material is recorded as cDNA or gDNA derived from T cells, B-cell-depleted T cells, or PBMCs.

Per the original data handling: Nucleated cell number was recorded as an estimate derived from reference gene primer amplification. Measured with immunoSEQ multiplex PCR; TCRdb has only the in-frame clones, and not every one. That table furnishes V, J and clone size, whereas the DNA furnished D and trimming. Among 30,000 to 40,000 clones, more than 70% were seen once, and the ten largest hold under 20%. From germline, CDR1 is MNHEY and CDR2 SVGEGT. The CDR3 runs to 16 residues. V lost 6 bases and J lost 3, with 18 bases in between. V is TRBV6-2 or TRBV6-3 and J is TRBJ1-5; D is perhaps TRBD1 (6 bases). Sequencing was done on a sample of peripheral blood. The sequence came from a human donor in a cohort sampled during active COVID-19. For the CDR3, the DNA is TGTGCCAGCAGCCGCCCCCCAGGGGCGAACAATCAGCCCCAGCATTTT. Translation: CASSRPPGANNQPQHF.